The 17 T cell receptor beta chains below all came from one sample that was sequenced in a study of OX40 agonist ivuxolimab in advanced cancers. Libraries were prepared through the immunoSEQ multiplex PCR assay. In TCRdb, the immuneACCESS table is reduced to in-frame sequences with V and J assigned. These tables do not hold every clone; where another copy was compared, an unresolved V gene accounts for under half, and the others remain unexplained. In this sample the table shows approximately 40,000 clones, around 82% of which occur a single time. The ten largest clones capture 6.5% to 8% of the sample. This specimen consisted of CD4+ or CD8+ T cells sorted from blood, obtained in a trial of the OX40 agonist ivuxolimab. Receptors were obtained from an adult with an advanced solid tumor such as melanoma, head and neck, liver or kidney cancer.

The V and J genes are TRBV27 and TRBJ2-1, with unresolved D. The V gene lost 3 bases and the J gene lost 0 bases, with 15 bases spanning the gap. The CDR3 covers 17 residues. Per the germline V gene, CDR1 is MNHEY and CDR2 is SMNVEV (reference sequence). The CDR3 sequence: CASSFGDLTPSYNEQFF. CDR3 coding DNA: TGTGCCAGCAGTTTCGGCGACTTGACTCCCTCCTACAATGAGCAGTTCTTC.

The gene calls are TRBV10-2 and TRBJ1-1; 7 positions match TRBD1. The CDR3 totals 16 residues. The J segment lost 3 bases and the V segment lost 0 bases, leaving 7 bases of the junction unmatched. The V gene's germline CDR1 is WSHSY and CDR2 SAAADI. The chain's CDR3 is CASSESWAGGDTEAFF. In nucleotides, the CDR3 is TGCGCCAGCAGTGAGTCTTGGGCAGGGGGGGACACTGAAGCTTTCTTT.

This clone has more than one count but fewer than ten. V is TRBV6-5 and J is TRBJ2-2, with 9 bases lining up with TRBD1. CDR1 is MNHEY, CDR2 SVGAGI, per germline. This CDR3 region has 15 residues. With 6 bases clipped from V and 6 bases from J, the junction kept 8 bases outside the gene matches. As DNA, the CDR3 is TGTGCCAGCAGAATGATCGACAGGGGGGCCGGGGAGCTGTTTTTT. It codes for CASRMIDRGAGELFF.

The chain employs TRBV2 and TRBJ1-2, with D possibly being TRBD1 (5 bases). This CDR3 comprises 15 residues. Germline assignment: CDR1 SNHLY and CDR2 FYNNEI. The ends were cut back, 7 bases at V and 8 bases at J, with 23 bases in the middle. This CDR3 is CASTKTPGREGGYTF. The CDR3 coding sequence is TGTGCCAGCACCAAAACCCCGGGACGGGAGGGAGGCTACACCTTC.

The rearrangement uses TRBV4-3 and TRBJ1-1; no reliable D call. There are 13 residues in the CDR3. V shed 2 bases and J shed 3 bases, with 7 bases lying between them. Germline CDR1 is LGHNA and CDR2 is YSLEER. The CDR3 loop reads CASSQMRDTEAFF. CDR3 nucleotide sequence: TGCGCCAGCAGCCAAATGAGGGACACTGAAGCTTTCTTT.

CDR3 in amino acids: CASSPGGSGNQPQHF. CDR3 nucleotides: TGTGCCAGCTCACCAGGGGGCTCTGGCAATCAGCCCCAGCATTTT. The genes are TRBV18 and TRBJ1-5, with D possibly TRBD1 on 6 matching bases. Germline V lookup: CDR1 KGHSH, CDR2 LQKENI. The CDR3 totals 15 residues. V was trimmed by 2 bases and J by 2 bases, leaving 10 bases between them.

The V and J genes are TRBV27 and TRBJ2-2; D is possibly TRBD2 (6 bases). There are 13 residues in the CDR3. V was trimmed by 7 bases and J by 9 bases, leaving 15 bases between them. Germline CDR1 is MNHEY and CDR2 is SMNVEV (reference sequence). CDR3: CASTGVHVRELFF. The CDR3 DNA reads TGTGCCAGCACGGGAGTGCATGTGAGGGAGCTGTTTTTT.

The chain is built from TRBV15 and TRBJ2-1; D is perhaps TRBD2 (6 bases). V dropped 0 bases and J dropped 6 bases, with 9 bases sitting between them. The CDR3 is 14 residues long. Per germline, CDR1 LNHNV and CDR2 YYDKDF (reference sequence). Here the CDR3 reads CATSRDGTFNEQFF. The CDR3 DNA sequence: TGTGCCACCAGCAGAGACGGGACTTTCAATGAGCAGTTCTTC.

The chain has TRBV5-1 and TRBJ2-7, with no clear D. The V and J ends lost 8 bases and 2 bases respectively, with 11 bases between them. The length of the CDR3 is 12 residues. CDR1 and CDR2 (germline): SGHRS, YFSETQ. The DNA for the CDR3 is TGCGCCAGTTGGAATCTACCCTACGAGCAGTACTTC. Amino acids: CASWNLPYEQYF.

This chain connects TRBV5-1 to TRBJ1-5, with D maybe TRBD1 (5 bases). V lost 4 bases to trimming and J lost 6 bases, with 11 bases between them. The CDR3 is 13 amino acids. Germline V gene sequence: CDR1 SGHRS, CDR2 YFSETQ. CDR3 nucleotide sequence: TGCGCCAGCAGCGAAATAACAGGTCAGCCCCAGCATTTT. It translates to CASSEITGQPQHF.

Regarding this clone: The sample has other DNA sequences that encode this CDR3 too. V usage is TRBV2 and J usage is TRBJ1-5; TRBD1 agrees at 7 bases. CDR3 length: 16 residues. In germline, CDR1 is SNHLY, CDR2 FYNNEI. Unmatched junction bases numbered 5, after V lost 2 bases and J lost 1 base. The CDR3 loop reads CASSEQGGRSNQPQHF. CDR3 in DNA: TGTGCCAGCAGTGAACAGGGGGGACGAAGCAATCAGCCCCAGCATTTT.

This rearrangement joins TRBV15 to TRBJ2-5; 7 bases are a match to TRBD2. This CDR3 region has 16 residues. CDR1 is LNHNV and CDR2 is YYDKDF in the germline V gene (reference sequence). V dropped 6 bases and J dropped 0; count of bases not matched to a gene: 10. The CDR3 sequence is CATRGGMAGNQETQYF. CDR3 coding DNA: TGTGCCACCAGGGGGGGGATGGCGGGGAACCAAGAGACCCAGTACTTC.

A note on this clone: An end of the junction does not agree with germline; a read error may underlie this. Other DNA variants within this sample encode the same CDR3. This rearrangement joins TRBV4-2 to TRBJ2-3, with 10 bases that match TRBD2. The CDR3 totals 20 residues. Germline loops: CDR1 LGHNA, CDR2 YNFKEQ. The CDR3 spells CASSQDLRLAGAGMTDTQYF. CDR3 DNA sequence: TGTGCCAGCAGCCAAGATTTGAGGCTAGCGGGAGCTGGAATGACAGATACGCAATATTTT.

The chain joins TRBV5-1 to TRBJ2-3; TRBD2 is a possible D gene (6 bases). V shed 3 bases and J shed 1 base, with 9 bases lying between them. The CDR3 runs 14 residues. The germline gives CDR1 SGHRS, CDR2 YFSETQ. The CDR3 coding sequence is TGCGCCAGCAGCTGGGGGGACGGCACAGATACGCAGTATTTT. Protein: CASSWGDGTDTQYF.

The chain links TRBV6-5 to TRBJ2-2, with D maybe TRBD2 (5 bases). CDR3 length: 14 residues. Germline CDR1 MNHEY, CDR2 SVGAGI. V lost 2 bases and J lost 7, with 11 bases in between. CDR3 sequence reads: CASSYVGEYGELFF. The DNA of the CDR3 is TGTGCCAGCAGTTACGTGGGAGAATACGGGGAGCTGTTTTTT.

This clone was counted between two and nine times. V gene TRBV6-6 combines with J gene TRBJ1-5, with TRBD1 as a possible D gene (5 bases). Per germline, CDR1 MNHNY and CDR2 SVGAGI (reference sequence). Trimming left V 4 bases short and J 0 bases short, with 10 bases between. The CDR3 totals 15 residues. In nucleotides, the CDR3 is TGTGCCAGCAGTTTGGGGGGATATAGCAATCAGCCCCAGCATTTT. Residues: CASSLGGYSNQPQHF.

The gene calls are TRBV18 and TRBJ2-1; 8 bases line up with TRBD1. CDR1 is KGHSH, CDR2 LQKENI, per germline. The V and J ends lost 5 bases and 4 bases, in that order; junction bases with no gene match: 10. The CDR3 runs 16 residues. The CDR3 loop is CASSKETGDFYNEQFF. The CDR3 region has the DNA TGTGCCAGCTCAAAGGAGACAGGGGATTTTTACAATGAGCAGTTCTTC.